A single sample gave rise to the 8 T cell receptor beta chains below, sequenced in a study of cytomegalovirus exposure and HLA in healthy donors. The PCR made use of 60 Vbeta and 13 Jbeta primers. Only in-frame clones appear in the TCRdb table, and some are missing; sequencing was by immunoSEQ multiplex PCR. This sample's table reports 150,000 or so clones. Sequencing was carried out using PBMCs. These receptors were collected from a man younger than 30 in good health and CMV-seronegative.

In DNA form, the CDR3 reads TGTGCCAGCAGCTTTAACGAATACGAGCAGTACTTC. Amino acid sequence: CASSFNEYEQYF. V gene TRBV5-4 combines with J gene TRBJ2-5; D gene unclear. The tail of the sequence fits TRBJ2-7 better, so the J call may be wrong. The CDR3 is 12 amino acids. The germline V gene has CDR1 SGHNT and CDR2 YYREEE (reference sequence).

The chain uses TRBV11-3 and TRBJ2-1; weak D call: TRBD2 (6 bases). Germline lookup yields CDR1 SGHNT and CDR2 YENEEA. The germline V and J ends were trimmed by 8 bases and 3 bases, with 17 bases remaining between them. The CDR3 contains 15 residues. The CDR3 region is CASAFYGSGYNEQFF. DNA of the CDR3: TGTGCCAGCGCCTTTTATGGTAGCGGCTACAATGAGCAGTTCTTC.

V gene TRBV6-6 combines with J gene TRBJ1-4; 8 nucleotides align to TRBD1. The V segment lost 7 bases and the J segment 11 bases; nucleotides outside the gene matches: 15. The CDR3 has 15 amino acids. CDR1 MNHNY and CDR2 SVGAGI come from the germline V gene (reference sequence). The DNA of the CDR3 is TGTGCCAGCAAATCAGGGCCCAGGACAGGGTTGAAACTGTTTTTT. Translated, it gives CASKSGPRTGLKLFF.

V is TRBV5-6 and J is TRBJ1-1; possibly TRBD1 for D (5 bases). Trimming cost V 0 bases and J 9 bases, with 15 bases left between them. Per the germline V gene, CDR1 is SGHDT and CDR2 is YYEEEE. The CDR3 extends over 14 amino acids. CDR3 bases: TGTGCCAGCAGCTTGGGGCAGGGTGGCTCTAAAGCTTTCTTT. It specifies CASSLGQGGSKAFF.

The CDR3 DNA sequence: TGCAGTGCTAGAGAGTACAGGGCCCAGTACTTC. The encoded protein is CSAREYRAQYF. V gene TRBV20-1 combines with J gene TRBJ2-5; D may be TRBD1 (6 bases). This CDR3 region has 11 residues. V shed 0 bases and J shed 9 bases, with 8 bases lying between them. Looked up from germline, CDR1 is DFQATT and CDR2 is SNEGSKA (reference sequence).

This CDR3 reads CASSQATGIPYNEQFF. CDR3 nucleotide sequence: TGTGCCAGCAGCCAAGCAACAGGGATTCCTTACAATGAGCAGTTCTTC. This chain links TRBV14 with TRBJ2-1, with D perhaps matching TRBD1 (6 bases). Trimming removed 1 base at V and 4 bases at J, with 14 bases between. CDR1 SGHDN and CDR2 FVKESK come from the germline V gene. The CDR3 extends over 16 amino acids.

The chain recombines TRBV20-1 with TRBJ2-2, with D hard to call. Per the germline V gene, CDR1 is DFQATT and CDR2 is SNEGSKA (reference sequence). This CDR3 is 11 amino acids long. The V gene lost 0 bases and the J gene lost 7 bases, with 3 bases spanning the gap. The CDR3 spells CSARDLGELFF. The CDR3 region has the DNA TGCAGTGCTAGAGATCTCGGGGAGCTGTTTTTT.

The rearrangement uses TRBV2 and TRBJ1-1; D perhaps matches TRBD1 (6 bases). CDR3 size: 15 residues. Germline V gene sequence: CDR1 SNHLY, CDR2 FYNNEI. V was shortened by 4 bases and J by 0 bases, with 12 bases between the two germline ends. The DNA of the CDR3 is TGTGCCAGCAGTGTACGCCGGGACATGAACACTGAAGCTTTCTTT. This codes for CASSVRRDMNTEAFF.